This TCR beta chain originates from a study of T cells after yellow fever vaccination (dated by TCRdb to between 2017 and 2020). Turning to the overall study: The SMART-Seq v4 Ultra Low Input RNA kit was used to prepare libraries from fractions with low cell numbers. Two healthy male donors, one aged 18 to 29 and one aged 30 to 39 years, were included in the cohort. Bulk PBMC replicates and cell subsets were isolated from blood drawn at multiple timepoints before and after both primary and secondary immunization. To follow T-cell clones before and after both primary and booster YFV17D yellow fever vaccination, bulk TCR alpha and beta repertoires underwent longitudinal sequencing. Results the study describes overall, beyond this receptor: The secondary T-cell response was weaker than the primary response but faster, peaking on day 5 instead of day 15. Most clones expanded after primary vaccination were re-detected after the booster (around 96% of CD4 and roughly 87% of CD8), suggesting broad memory maintenance. Only a couple of donors were included in the study, so the extent to which the findings can be generalized is limited. A small fraction of clonotypes showed up in both the CD4 and CD8 compartments, probably as a result of convergent recombination. Because abundant contaminating clonotypes from the bulk population could be contained in FACS-sorted repertoires, computational filtering was required.

Here V drops 8 bases and J drops 1 base, and the junction holds 16 bases not matched to any gene. The CDR3 measures 18 amino acids from cysteine to phenylalanine. Solely the CDR3 DNA is kept, with 54 bases framed from the first base. Looking up the germline V gene yields CDR1 SNHLY and CDR2 FYNNEI. This clonotype was seen many times. No per-base quality is available; no much larger clone lies one base away. The treatment or condition label of this sample denotes: live attenuated yellow fever vaccine strain. PBMCs were isolated from peripheral blood using a standard Ficoll-Paque protocol. Epitope-specific CD8 T cells were sorted with a dextramer loaded with the yellow fever NS4B epitope peptide, and anti-CD3 and anti-CD8 staining was applied. TriZol was used to extract RNA from bulk PBMCs, from CD4 and CD8 fractions, and from dextramer-positive and dextramer-negative fractions. TCR cDNA was synthesized by 5'RACE template switching, through which a universal primer site and unique molecular identifiers were introduced. Priming of cDNA synthesis was performed from both the TCR alpha and TCR beta constant segments. Libraries were amplified in two PCR steps, with sample barcodes and sequencing adapters added in the second step. Sequencing of libraries was done on Illumina HiSeq 2500 (2x100 bp) or NovaSeq (2x150 bp). The study's processing was this. MIGEC handled demultiplexing of reads and collapsing into UMI consensus sequences, while MiXCR performed V(D)J alignment. Vaccine-responding clonotypes were identified with edgeR using replicate PBMC samples, with FDR below 0.01 and a log2 fold change above 5 up to day 15 being required. CD4 or CD8 identity was assigned to each bulk clonotype according to whether the clonotype was present at higher abundance in the sequenced CD4 repertoire or the sequenced CD8 repertoire. Clonotypes enriched at least 10-fold in dextramer-positive over dextramer-negative fractions were defined as NS4B-specific, and CD4-biased clonotypes were excluded. TCRdb reworked the public reads: Q25 trimming with fastp, MiXCR clone assembly, productive beta chains retained. CDR3 protein duplicates are merged, each entry listing the most common genes and DNA. TCRdb assigned the V and J calls; the authors' analysis was not used. Across this sample there are 75,000 to 100,000 distinct CDR3 sequences, with roughly 10% seen only once. Together, the top ten hold around 17% of the sample.

Recombination linked TRBV2 to TRBJ1-4, and 7 junctional nucleotides match TRBD1. The specimen was CD8+ T cells not binding an NS4B(214-222) dextramer, sorted from PBMCs, collected around 15 days after the first yellow fever vaccination. The sample's cell subset or site label, decoded: NS4B epitope dextramer-negative CD8 T cells. This receptor was obtained from a man between 18 and 29 years old who received the YFV17D yellow fever vaccine. The CDR3 region has the sequence CASSTGQSPPLTNEKLFF. The sequenced DNA: TGTGCCAGCTCAACGGGACAGAGTCCTCCCCTAACTAATGAAAAACTGTTTTTT. Extended through the reference TRBV2 and TRBJ1-4 proteins, this CDR3 yields the full variable domain: EPEVTQTPSHQVTQMGQEVILRCVPISNHLYFYWYRQILGQKVEFLVSFYNNEISEKSEIFDDQFSVERPDGSNFTLKIRSTKLEDSAMYFCASSTGQSPPLTNEKLFFGSGTQLSVL.